The clone carrying this TCR beta chain is categorized as medium-sized. The data were obtained in a study of OX40 agonist ivuxolimab in advanced cancers. Method: immunoSEQ multiplex PCR; TCRdb's copy keeps in-frame clones and lacks some. The data contain 40,000 to 45,000 clones, around nine tenths of them singletons. Per the germline V gene, CDR1 is SEHNR and CDR2 is FQNEAQ (reference sequence). The CDR3 consists of 15 residues. Germline trimming cut 3 bases from V and 8 bases from J; bases unmatched to any gene: 6. Sequencing used CD4+ or CD8+ T cells sorted from blood, obtained in a trial of the OX40 agonist ivuxolimab. The clonotype was recovered from an adult with an advanced solid tumor such as melanoma, head and neck, liver or kidney cancer. V is TRBV7-9 and J is TRBJ2-1, with 11 bases matching TRBD2. CDR3 DNA: TGTGCCAGCAGCTTTCCGACTAGCGGGACCGATGAGCAGTTCTTC. It specifies CASSFPTSGTDEQFF.